These T cell receptor beta chains were read from a single sample in a study of cytomegalovirus exposure and HLA in healthy donors. Produced via immunoSEQ multiplex PCR; TCRdb's table is partial and in-frame only. Of over 25,000 clones in the sample, about 66% were seen once. The specimen was PBMCs. The source is a male donor in good health and CMV-seropositive. Both conserved end residues are part of each CDR3. Fields, in order: clone size, J gene, V gene, D gene, CDR3 protein, CDR3 DNA. D genes are given only for firm matches. Clone size is not always given. Where it is, it says once, few, many or a class for expanded clones.

NA TRBJ1-6 TRBV6-5 TRBD1 CASTRTGPNSPLHF TGTGCCAGCACCAGGACAGGACCTAATTCACCCCTCCACTTT
NA TRBJ1-4 TRBV28 NA CASSSGGLDEKLFF TGTGCCAGCAGTTCAGGCGGGCTGGATGAAAAACTGTTTTTT
NA TRBJ1-1 TRBV29-1 TRBD1 CSVGDRGKANTEAFF TGCAGCGTGGGTGACAGGGGGAAGGCGAACACTGAAGCTTTCTTT
NA TRBJ2-2 TRBV5-1 TRBD2 CASSSWTSGTGELFF TGCGCCAGCAGCTCTTGGACTAGCGGGACCGGGGAGCTGTTTTTT
few TRBJ2-7 TRBV5-4 NA CARSSCGVIYEQYF TGTGCCAGAAGCTCCTGCGGGGTAATCTACGAGCAGTACTTC
NA TRBJ2-1 TRBV7-3 NA CASSLISSGEQFF TGTGCCAGCAGCTTAATATCCTCCGGTGAGCAGTTCTTC
few TRBJ2-5 TRBV25-1 TRBD1 CASSSGTGVGGQETQYF TGTGCCAGCAGTTCCGGGACAGGGGTAGGGGGCCAAGAGACCCAGTACTTC
few TRBJ1-4 TRBV28 NA CASSPPGASEKLFF TGTGCCAGCAGCCCCCCAGGGGCTTCTGAAAAACTGTTTTTT
NA TRBJ1-1 TRBV5-6 NA CASSLAWSGAFF TGTGCCAGCAGCTTGGCTTGGTCGGGGGCTTTCTTT
NA TRBJ2-7 TRBV29-1 TRBD1 CSVGQVEVEQYF TGCAGCGTAGGACAGGTAGAGGTCGAGCAGTACTTC
NA TRBJ1-6 TRBV6-5 NA CASSRPRGSSPLHF TGTGCCAGCAGCCGACCCCGAGGGAGTTCACCCCTCCACTTT
NA TRBJ1-2 TRBV19 TRBD1 CASSGQGVFRSGYTF TGTGCCAGTAGTGGACAGGGGGTTTTTCGAAGCGGCTACACCTTC
NA TRBJ1-5 TRBV19 NA CASSPPRDNYSNQPQHF TGTGCCAGTAGTCCCCCCCGGGACAATTATAGCAATCAGCCCCAGCATTTT
few TRBJ2-4 TRBV7-8 TRBD1 CASILDRAKNIQYF TGTGCCAGCATATTGGACAGGGCCAAAAACATTCAGTACTTC
NA TRBJ1-3 TRBV5-1 NA CASSLGQNSGNTIYF TGCGCCAGCAGCTTGGGACAGAACTCTGGAAACACCATATATTTT